This T cell receptor beta chain was obtained from a study of cytomegalovirus exposure and HLA in healthy donors. Broader study findings: Indistinguishability led to the exclusion of some V segments, TRBV6-2 and TRBV6-3 included. In vitro experiments confirmed that three CMV-associated chains were specific for CMV antigens. Cytomegalovirus-associated status was assigned to 150 or so TCR beta chains. Reportedly, diagnosis of cytomegalovirus status by the classifier showed high specificity and sensitivity.

The study ran its PCR with 60 Vbeta and 13 Jbeta primers. Assay: immunoSEQ multiplex PCR; the TCRdb copy retains only in-frame clones and omits some. The data contain some 150,000 clones, over 70% of them singletons. V was pared by 5 bases and J by 1 base, with 6 bases of the junction left unmatched. Germline V lookup: CDR1 MNHNS, CDR2 SASEGT. CDR3 length: 15 amino acids. Regarding this clone: The antigen is unknown.

The sequence was obtained from a man aged 25 to 40 in good health and CMV-seropositive. The V gene is TRBV6-1, the J gene TRBJ2-7; 9 bases line up with TRBD1. Sequencing input: PBMCs. CDR3 nucleotide sequence: TGTGCCAGCAGTTCCCCCGGGACAGGGTCCTACGAGCAGTACTTC. This translates into CASSSPGTGSYEQYF.